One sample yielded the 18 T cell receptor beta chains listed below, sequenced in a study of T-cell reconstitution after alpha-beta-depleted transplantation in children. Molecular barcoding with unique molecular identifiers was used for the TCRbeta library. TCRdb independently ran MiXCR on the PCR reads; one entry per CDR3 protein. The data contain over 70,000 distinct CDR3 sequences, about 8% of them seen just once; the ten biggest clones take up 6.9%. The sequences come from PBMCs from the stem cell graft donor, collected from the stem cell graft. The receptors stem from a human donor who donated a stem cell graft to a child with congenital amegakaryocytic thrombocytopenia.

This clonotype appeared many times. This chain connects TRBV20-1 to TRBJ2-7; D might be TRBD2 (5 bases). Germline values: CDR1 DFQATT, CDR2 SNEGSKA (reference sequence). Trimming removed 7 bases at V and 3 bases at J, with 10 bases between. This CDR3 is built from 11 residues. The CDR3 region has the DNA TGCAGTGTTCGAGCGGACTACGAGCAGTACTTC. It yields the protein CSVRADYEQYF.

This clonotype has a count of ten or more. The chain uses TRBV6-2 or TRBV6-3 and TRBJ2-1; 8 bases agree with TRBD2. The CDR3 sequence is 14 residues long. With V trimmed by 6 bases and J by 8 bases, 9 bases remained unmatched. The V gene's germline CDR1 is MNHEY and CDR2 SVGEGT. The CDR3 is CASSAGLVVDEQFF. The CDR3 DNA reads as TGTGCCAGCAGCGCGGGACTAGTGGTCGATGAGCAGTTCTTC.

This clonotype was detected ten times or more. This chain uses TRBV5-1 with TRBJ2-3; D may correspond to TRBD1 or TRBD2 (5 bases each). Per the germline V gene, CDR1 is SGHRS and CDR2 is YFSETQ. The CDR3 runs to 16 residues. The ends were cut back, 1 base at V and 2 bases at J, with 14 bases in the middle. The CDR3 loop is CASSLSGTPDTDTQYF. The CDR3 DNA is TGCGCCAGCAGCTTGTCCGGGACCCCAGACACAGATACGCAGTATTTT.

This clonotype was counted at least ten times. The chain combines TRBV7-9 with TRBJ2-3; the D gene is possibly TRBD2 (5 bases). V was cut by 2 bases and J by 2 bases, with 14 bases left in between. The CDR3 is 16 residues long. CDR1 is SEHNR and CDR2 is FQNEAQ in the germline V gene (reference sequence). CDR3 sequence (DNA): TGTGCCAGCAGCTTATCCGGACTGCAATACACAGATACGCAGTATTTT. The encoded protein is CASSLSGLQYTDTQYF.

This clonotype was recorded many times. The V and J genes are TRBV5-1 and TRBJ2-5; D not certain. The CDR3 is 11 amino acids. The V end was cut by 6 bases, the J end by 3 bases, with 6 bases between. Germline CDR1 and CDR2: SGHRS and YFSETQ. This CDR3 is CASTTEETQYF. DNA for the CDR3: TGCGCCAGCACCACAGAAGAGACCCAGTACTTC.

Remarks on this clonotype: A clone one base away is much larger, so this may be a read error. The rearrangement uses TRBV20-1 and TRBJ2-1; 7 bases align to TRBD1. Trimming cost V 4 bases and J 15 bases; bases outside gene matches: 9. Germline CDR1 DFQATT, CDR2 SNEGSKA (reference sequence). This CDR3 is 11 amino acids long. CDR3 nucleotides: TGCAGTGCTACCCCTCGGGACAGTTGGTTCTTC. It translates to CSATPRDSWFF.

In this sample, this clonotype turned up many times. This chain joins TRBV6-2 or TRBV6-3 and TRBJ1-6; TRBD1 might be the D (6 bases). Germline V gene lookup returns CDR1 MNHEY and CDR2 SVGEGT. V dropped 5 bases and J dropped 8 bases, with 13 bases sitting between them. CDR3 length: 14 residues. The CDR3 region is CASSPRNRDSPLHF. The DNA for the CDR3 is TGTGCCAGCAGTCCGCGCAACAGGGATTCACCCCTCCACTTT.

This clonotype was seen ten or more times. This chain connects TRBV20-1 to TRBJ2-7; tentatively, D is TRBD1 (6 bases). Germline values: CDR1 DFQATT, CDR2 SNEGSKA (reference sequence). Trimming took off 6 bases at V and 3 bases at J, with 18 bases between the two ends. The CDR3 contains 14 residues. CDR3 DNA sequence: TGCAGTGCAGACGGGACATCAGAACTCTACGAGCAGTACTTC. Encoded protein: CSADGTSELYEQYF.

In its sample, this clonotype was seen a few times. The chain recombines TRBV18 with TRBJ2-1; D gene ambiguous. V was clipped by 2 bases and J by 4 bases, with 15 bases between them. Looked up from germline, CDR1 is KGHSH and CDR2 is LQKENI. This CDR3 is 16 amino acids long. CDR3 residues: CASSPVEDGIYNEQFF. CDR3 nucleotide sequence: TGTGCCAGCTCACCAGTAGAGGACGGTATTTACAATGAGCAGTTCTTC.

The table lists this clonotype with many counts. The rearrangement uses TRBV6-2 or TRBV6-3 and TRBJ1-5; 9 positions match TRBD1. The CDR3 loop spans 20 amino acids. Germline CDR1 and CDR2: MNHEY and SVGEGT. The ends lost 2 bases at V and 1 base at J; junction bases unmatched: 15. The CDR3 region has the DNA TGTGCCAGCAGTTACCCCAGGACAGGGGCCCTTCGAAGGAGCAATCAGCCCCAGCATTTT. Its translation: CASSYPRTGALRRSNQPQHF.

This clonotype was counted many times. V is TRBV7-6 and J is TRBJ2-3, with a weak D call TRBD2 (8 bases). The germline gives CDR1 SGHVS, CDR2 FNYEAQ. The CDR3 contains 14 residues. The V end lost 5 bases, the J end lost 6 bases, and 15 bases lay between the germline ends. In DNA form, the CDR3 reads TGTGCCAGCAGCCCGGGAGGGGGCAGGGATACGCAGTATTTT. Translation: CASSPGGGRDTQYF.

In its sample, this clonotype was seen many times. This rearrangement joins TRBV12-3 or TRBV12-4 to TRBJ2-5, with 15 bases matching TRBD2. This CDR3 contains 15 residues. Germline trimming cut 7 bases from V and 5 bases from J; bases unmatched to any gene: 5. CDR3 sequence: CASTLGLAGGETQYF. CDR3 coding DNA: TGTGCCAGCACCCTCGGACTAGCGGGGGGGGAGACCCAGTACTTC.

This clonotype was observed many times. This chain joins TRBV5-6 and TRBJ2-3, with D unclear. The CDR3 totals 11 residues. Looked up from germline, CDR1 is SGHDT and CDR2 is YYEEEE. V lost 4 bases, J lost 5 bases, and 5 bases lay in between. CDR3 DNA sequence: TGTGCCAGCAGCGTAGGAGATACGCAGTATTTT. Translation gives CASSVGDTQYF.

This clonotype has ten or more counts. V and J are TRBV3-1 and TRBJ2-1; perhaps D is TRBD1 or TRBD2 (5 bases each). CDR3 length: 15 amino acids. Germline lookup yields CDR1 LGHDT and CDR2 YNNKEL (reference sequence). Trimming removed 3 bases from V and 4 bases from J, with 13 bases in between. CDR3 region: CASSHTGAEYNEQFF. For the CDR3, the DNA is TGTGCCAGCAGCCACACCGGGGCCGAATACAATGAGCAGTTCTTC.

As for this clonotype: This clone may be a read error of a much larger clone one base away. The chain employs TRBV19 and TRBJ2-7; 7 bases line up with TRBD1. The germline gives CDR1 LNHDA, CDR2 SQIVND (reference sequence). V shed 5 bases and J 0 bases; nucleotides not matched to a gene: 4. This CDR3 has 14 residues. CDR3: CASSFNRGSYEQYF. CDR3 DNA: TGTGCCAGTAGTTTCAACAGGGGCTCCTACGAGCAGTACTTC.

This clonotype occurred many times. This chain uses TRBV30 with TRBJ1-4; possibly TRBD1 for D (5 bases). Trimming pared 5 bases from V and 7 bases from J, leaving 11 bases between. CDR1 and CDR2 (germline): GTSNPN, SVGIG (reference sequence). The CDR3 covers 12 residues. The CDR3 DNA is TGTGCCTGGGGGCGGGACGGTGAAAAACTGTTTTTT. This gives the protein CAWGRDGEKLFF. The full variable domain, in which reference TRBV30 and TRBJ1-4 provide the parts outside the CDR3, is SQTIHQWPATLVQPVGSPLSLECTVEGTSNPNLYWYRQAAGRGLQLLFYSVGIGQISSEVPQNLSASRPQDRQFILSSKKLLLSDSGFYLCAWGRDGEKLFFGSGTQLSVL.

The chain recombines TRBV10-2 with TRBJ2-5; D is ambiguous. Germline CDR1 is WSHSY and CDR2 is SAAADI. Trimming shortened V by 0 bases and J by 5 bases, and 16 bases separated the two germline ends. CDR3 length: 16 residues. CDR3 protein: CASSESDTPGRETQYF. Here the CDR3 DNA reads TGCGCCAGCAGTGAGTCGGATACGCCCGGTAGGGAGACCCAGTACTTC.

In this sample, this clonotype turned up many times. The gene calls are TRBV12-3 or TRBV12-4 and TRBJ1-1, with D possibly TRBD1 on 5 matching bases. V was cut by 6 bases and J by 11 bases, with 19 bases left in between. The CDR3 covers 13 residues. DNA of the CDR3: TGTGCCAGCAGGGGTAGACAGCGAACTCTGGCTTTCTTT. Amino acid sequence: CASRGRQRTLAFF.